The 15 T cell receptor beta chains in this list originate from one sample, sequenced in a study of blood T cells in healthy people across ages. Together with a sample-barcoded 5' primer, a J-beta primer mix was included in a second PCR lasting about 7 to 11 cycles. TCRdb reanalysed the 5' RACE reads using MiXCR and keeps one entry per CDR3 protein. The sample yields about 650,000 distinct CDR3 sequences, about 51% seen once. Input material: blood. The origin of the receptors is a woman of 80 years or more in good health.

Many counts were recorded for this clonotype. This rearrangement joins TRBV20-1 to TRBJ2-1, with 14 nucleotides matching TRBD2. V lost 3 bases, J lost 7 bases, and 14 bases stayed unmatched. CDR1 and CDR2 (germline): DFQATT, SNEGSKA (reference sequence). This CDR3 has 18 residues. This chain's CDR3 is CSASHTQRLAGGWNEQFF. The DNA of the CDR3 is TGCAGTGCTAGCCATACTCAGAGACTAGCGGGAGGGTGGAATGAGCAGTTCTTC.

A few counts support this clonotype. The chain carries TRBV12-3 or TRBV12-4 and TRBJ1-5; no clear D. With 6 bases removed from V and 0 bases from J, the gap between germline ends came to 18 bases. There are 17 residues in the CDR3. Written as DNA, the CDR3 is TGTGCCAGCAGCCGCGGACCCCAACCCCATAGCAATCAGCCCCAGCATTTT. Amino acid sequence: CASSRGPQPHSNQPQHF.

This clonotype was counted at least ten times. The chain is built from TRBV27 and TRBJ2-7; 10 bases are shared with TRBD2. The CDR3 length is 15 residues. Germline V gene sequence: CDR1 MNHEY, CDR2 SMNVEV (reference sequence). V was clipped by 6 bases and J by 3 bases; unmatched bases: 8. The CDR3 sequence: CASRPLVAGGYEQYF. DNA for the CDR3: TGTGCCAGCAGACCCCTAGTAGCGGGAGGCTACGAGCAGTACTTC.

Written as DNA, the CDR3 is TGTGCCACCAGCAGAGGGGACGAAGCAGCTTACAATGAGCAGTTCTTC. It translates to CATSRGDEAAYNEQFF. The chain carries TRBV15 and TRBJ2-1; perhaps D is TRBD1 or TRBD2 (5 bases each). Germline CDR1 is LNHNV and CDR2 is YYDKDF (reference sequence). CDR3 length equals 16 residues. V was trimmed by 1 base and J by 4 bases, leaving 14 bases between them.

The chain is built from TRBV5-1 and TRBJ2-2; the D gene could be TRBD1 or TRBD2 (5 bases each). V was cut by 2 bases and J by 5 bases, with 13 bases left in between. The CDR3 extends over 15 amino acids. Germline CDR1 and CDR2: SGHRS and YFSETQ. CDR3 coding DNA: TGCGCCAGCAGCTTCATGGGGGATCGGACCGGGGAGCTGTTTTTT. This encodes CASSFMGDRTGELFF.

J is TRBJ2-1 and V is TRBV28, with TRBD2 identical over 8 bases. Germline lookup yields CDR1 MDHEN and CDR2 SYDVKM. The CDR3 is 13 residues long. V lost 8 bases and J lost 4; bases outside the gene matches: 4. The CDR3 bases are TGTGCCAGCTGGGGACTAGGGTACAATGAGCAGTTCTTC. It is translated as CASWGLGYNEQFF. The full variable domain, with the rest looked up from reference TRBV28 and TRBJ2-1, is DVKVTQSSRYLVKRTGEKVFLECVQDMDHENMFWYRQDPGLGLRLIYFSYDVKMKEKGDIPEGYSVSREKKERFSLILESASTNQTSMYLCASWGLGYNEQFFGPGTRLTVL.

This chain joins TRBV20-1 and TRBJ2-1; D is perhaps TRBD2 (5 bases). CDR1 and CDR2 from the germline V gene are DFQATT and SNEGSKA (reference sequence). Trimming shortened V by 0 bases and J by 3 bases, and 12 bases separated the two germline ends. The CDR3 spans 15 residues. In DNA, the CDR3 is TGCAGTGCTAGAGAGCGGGTTTTAGACTACAATGAGCAGTTCTTC. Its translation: CSARERVLDYNEQFF.

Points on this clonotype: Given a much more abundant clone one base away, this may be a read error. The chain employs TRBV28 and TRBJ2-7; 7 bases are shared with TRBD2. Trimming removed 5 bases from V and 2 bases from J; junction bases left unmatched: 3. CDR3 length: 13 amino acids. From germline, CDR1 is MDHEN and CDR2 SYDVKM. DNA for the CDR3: TGTGCCAGCAGTGGGGGGGGGGCCTACGAGCAGTACTTC. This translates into CASSGGGAYEQYF.

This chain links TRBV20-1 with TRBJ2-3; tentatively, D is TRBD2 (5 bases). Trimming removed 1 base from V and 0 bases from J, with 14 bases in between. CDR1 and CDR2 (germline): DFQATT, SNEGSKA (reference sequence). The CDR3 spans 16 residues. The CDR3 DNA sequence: TGCAGTGCTAGAGGGACTTTCTATACTAGCACAGATACGCAGTATTTT. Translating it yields CSARGTFYTSTDTQYF.

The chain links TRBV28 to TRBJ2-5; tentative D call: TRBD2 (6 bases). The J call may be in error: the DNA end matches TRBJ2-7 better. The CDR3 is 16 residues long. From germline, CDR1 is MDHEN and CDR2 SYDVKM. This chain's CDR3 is CASSLRVGGKLDEQYF. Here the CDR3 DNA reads TGTGCCAGCAGTTTACGGGTTGGGGGGAAATTGGACGAGCAGTACTTC.

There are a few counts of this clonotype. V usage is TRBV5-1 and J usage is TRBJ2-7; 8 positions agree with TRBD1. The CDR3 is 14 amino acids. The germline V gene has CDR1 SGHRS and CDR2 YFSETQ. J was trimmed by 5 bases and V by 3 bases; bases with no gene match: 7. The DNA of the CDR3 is TGCGCCAGCAGCTGGGCCAGGGGGCAGGACGAGCAGTACTTC. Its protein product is CASSWARGQDEQYF.

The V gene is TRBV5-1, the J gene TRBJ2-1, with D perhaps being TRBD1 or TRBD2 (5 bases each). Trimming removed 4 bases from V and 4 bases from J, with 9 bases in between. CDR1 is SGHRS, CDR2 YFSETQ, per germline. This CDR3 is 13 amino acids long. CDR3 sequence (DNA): TGCGCCAGCAGCACGGGACGGTACAATGAGCAGTTCTTC. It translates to CASSTGRYNEQFF.

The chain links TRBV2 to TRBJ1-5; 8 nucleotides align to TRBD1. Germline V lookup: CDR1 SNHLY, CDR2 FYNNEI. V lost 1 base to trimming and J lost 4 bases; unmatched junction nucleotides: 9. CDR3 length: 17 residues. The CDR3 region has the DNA TGTGCCAGCAGTGAAGGGCGGACAGGGAGGTCGAATCAGCCCCAGCATTTT. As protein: CASSEGRTGRSNQPQHF.

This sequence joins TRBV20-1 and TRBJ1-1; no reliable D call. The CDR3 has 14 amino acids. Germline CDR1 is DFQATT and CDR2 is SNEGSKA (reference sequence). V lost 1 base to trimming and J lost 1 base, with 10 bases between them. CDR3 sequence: CSARGLYRNTEAFF. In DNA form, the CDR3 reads TGCAGTGCTAGAGGCCTTTATAGGAACACTGAAGCTTTCTTT.

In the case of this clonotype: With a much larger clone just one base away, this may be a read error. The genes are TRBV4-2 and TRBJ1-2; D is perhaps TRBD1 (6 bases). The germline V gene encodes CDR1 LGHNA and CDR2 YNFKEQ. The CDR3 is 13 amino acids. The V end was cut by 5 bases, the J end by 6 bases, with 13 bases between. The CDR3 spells CASSVQGMDGYTF. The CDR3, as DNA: TGTGCCAGCAGCGTACAGGGAATGGATGGCTACACCTTC.